The TCR beta chain described here comes from a study of CD8 T cells in ankylosing spondylitis. Overall study results and limits: Some of the motif variants had earlier been found in reactive arthritis patients' fluid and blood. A TCR beta motif of eight or nine highly homologous variants seemed to mark ankylosing spondylitis blood. Significant enrichment of disease-linked clones was reported in matched ankylosing spondylitis synovial fluid.

Generation of TCR beta libraries employed quantitative 5'-RACE incorporating molecular barcodes. TCRdb called the 5' RACE reads again in MiXCR, with one record for every CDR3 protein. In the table there are roughly 130,000 distinct CDR3 sequences, roughly 13% of which are singletons. V was pared by 6 bases and J by 0 bases, with 8 bases between. CDR3 length equals 13 residues. Per germline, CDR1 SGDLS and CDR2 YYNGEE. This clonotype was counted a few times. Its antigen is unidentified. The sequence was obtained from a female donor with ankylosing spondylitis or in good health (not recorded which). The sequenced sample consisted of blood, either unsorted or a sorted T cell fraction (not recorded which). The rearrangement links TRBV9 to TRBJ2-3, with D perhaps matching TRBD1 or TRBD2 (5 bases each). DNA of the CDR3: TGTGCCAGCACGGGGCCCAGCACAGATACGCAGTATTTT. It is translated as CASTGPSTDTQYF.